This T cell receptor beta chain is from a study of T cells after posttransplantation cyclophosphamide. Study conclusions and caveats: Donor CD8+ memory clones often dominated recipient blood repertoires at later times. TRB clonality was highly associated with recipient CMV seropositivity and reactivation. Tissue-infiltrating T cells from skin or gut overlapped little with blood T cells.

Data came from immunoSEQ multiplex PCR; TCRdb stores just in-frame clones and leaves some out. Among about 32,000 clones listed, roughly nine tenths were seen once. The CDR3 consists of 9 residues. Germline CDR1 is SGHTA and CDR2 is FQGTGA. As to this clone: What it recognizes is unknown. Mismatch with germline at one junction end may stem from a read error.

Cells defined as naive were viable CD3+CD4+ or CD3+CD8+ and CCR7+CD45RA+CD45RO-CD95-CD27+CD28+. The related graft donor's blood sample was taken on the day of bone marrow donation. The sample comprised naive CD4+ T cells sorted from blood. J is TRBJ1-1 and V is TRBV7-3, with 7 positions matching TRBD1. The source is a man younger than 45 in good health and a related stem cell transplant donor. CDR3 coding DNA: TGTGCCAGCAGCTTGTCCAGGGGGTTT. This gives the protein CASSLSRGF.